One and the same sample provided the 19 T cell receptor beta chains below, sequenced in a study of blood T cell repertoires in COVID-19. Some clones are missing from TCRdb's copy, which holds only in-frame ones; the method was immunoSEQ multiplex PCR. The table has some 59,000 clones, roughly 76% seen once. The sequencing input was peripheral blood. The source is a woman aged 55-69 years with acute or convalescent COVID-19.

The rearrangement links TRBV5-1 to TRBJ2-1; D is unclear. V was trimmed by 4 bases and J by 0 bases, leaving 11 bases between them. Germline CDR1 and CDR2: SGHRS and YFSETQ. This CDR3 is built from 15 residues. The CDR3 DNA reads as TGCGCCAGCAGCGTACAGCCGAGCTCCTACAATGAGCAGTTCTTC. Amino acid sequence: CASSVQPSSYNEQFF.

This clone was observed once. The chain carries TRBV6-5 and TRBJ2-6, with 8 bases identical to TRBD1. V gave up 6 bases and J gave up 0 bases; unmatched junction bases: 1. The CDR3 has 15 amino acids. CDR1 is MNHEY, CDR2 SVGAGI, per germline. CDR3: CASRTGGSGANVLTF. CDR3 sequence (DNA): TGTGCCAGCAGAACAGGGGGCTCTGGGGCCAACGTCCTGACTTTC.

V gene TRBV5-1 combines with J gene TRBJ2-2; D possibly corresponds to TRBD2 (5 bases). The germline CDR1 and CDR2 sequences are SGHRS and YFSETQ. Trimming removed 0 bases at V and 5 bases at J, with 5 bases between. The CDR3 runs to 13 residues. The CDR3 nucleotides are TGCGCCAGCAGCTTGGAGCGGACCGGGGAGCTGTTTTTT. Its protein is CASSLERTGELFF.

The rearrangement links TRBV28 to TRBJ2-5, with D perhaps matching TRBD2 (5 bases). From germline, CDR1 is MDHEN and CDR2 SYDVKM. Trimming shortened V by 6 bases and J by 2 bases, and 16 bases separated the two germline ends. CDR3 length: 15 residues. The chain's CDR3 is CASSPSRERQETQYF. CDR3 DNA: TGTGCCAGCAGCCCTAGTCGGGAACGGCAAGAGACCCAGTACTTC.

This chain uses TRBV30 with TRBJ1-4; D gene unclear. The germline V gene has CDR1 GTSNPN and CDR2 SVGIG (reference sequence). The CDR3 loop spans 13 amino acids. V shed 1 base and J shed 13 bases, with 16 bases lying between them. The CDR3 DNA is TGTGCCTGGAGTGCAAACCCTTCAGTGGTACTGTTTTTT. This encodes CAWSANPSVVLFF.

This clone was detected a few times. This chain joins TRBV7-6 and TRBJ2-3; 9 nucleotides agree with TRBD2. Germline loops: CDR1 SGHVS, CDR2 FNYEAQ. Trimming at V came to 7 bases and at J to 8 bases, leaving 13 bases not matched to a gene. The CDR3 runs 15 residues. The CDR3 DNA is TGTGCCAGCAAGGACTTGCGGGAGGGCCCGGGTACGCAGTATTTT. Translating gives CASKDLREGPGTQYF.

The CDR3 nucleotides read TGTGCCAGCAGCCAGGGAGGGGTGTCCGGCTACACCTTC. This gives the protein CASSQGGVSGYTF. This chain connects TRBV3-1 (or the pseudogene TRBV3-2) to TRBJ1-2, with D possibly TRBD1 on 5 matching bases. The CDR3 has 13 amino acids. Trimming pared 3 bases from V and 8 bases from J, leaving 13 bases between. CDR1 is LGHDT, CDR2 YNNKEL, per germline (reference sequence).

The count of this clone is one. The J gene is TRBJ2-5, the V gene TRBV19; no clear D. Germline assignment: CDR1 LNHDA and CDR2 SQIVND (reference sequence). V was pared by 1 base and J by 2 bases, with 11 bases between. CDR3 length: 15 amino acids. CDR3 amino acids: CASSIGQVIQETQYF. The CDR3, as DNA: TGTGCCAGTAGTATAGGGCAGGTTATACAAGAGACCCAGTACTTC.

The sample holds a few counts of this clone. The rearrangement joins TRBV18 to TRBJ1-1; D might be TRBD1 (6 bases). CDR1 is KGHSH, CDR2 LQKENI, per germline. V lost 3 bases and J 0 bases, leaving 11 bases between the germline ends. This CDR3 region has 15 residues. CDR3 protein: CASSPIGQLNTEAFF. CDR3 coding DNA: TGTGCCAGCTCACCGATCGGACAGCTGAACACTGAAGCTTTCTTT.

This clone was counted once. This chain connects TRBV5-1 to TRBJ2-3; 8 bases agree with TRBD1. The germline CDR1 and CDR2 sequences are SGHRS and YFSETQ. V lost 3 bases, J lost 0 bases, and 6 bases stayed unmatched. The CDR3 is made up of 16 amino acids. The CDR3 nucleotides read TGCGCCAGCAGCTCAGCCGGGACAGGCAGCACAGATACGCAGTATTTT. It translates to CASSSAGTGSTDTQYF.

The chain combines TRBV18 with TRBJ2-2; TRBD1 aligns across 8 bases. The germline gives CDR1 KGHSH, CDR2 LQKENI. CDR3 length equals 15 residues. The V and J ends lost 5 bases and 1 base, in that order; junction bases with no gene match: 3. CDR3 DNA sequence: TGTGCCAGCTCAACCGGGACAGGGAACACCGGGGAGCTGTTTTTT. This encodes CASSTGTGNTGELFF.

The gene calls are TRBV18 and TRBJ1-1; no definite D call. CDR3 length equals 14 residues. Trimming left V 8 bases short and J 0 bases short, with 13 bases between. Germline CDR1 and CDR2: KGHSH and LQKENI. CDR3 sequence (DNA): TGTGCCAGCGCGTCTTCCGGGATGAACACTGAAGCTTTCTTT. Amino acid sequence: CASASSGMNTEAFF.

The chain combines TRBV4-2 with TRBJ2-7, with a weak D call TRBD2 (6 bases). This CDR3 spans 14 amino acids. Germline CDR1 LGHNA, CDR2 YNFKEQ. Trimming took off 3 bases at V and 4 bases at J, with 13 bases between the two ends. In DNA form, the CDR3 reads TGTGCCAGCAGCCAGAATAGCGGATCTTACGAGCAGTACTTC. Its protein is CASSQNSGSYEQYF.

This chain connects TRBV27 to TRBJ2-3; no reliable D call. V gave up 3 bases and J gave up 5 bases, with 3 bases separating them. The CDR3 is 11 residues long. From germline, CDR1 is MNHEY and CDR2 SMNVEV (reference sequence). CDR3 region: CASSFRDTQYF. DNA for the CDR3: TGTGCCAGCAGTTTTCGAGATACGCAGTATTTT.

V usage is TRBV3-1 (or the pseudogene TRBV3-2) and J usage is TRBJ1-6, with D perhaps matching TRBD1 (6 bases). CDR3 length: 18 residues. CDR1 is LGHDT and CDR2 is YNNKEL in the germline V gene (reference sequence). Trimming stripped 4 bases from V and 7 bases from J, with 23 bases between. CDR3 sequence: CASSPNPTGISTNSPLHF. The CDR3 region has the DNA TGTGCCAGCAGCCCCAACCCGACAGGCATATCGACCAATTCACCCCTCCACTTT.

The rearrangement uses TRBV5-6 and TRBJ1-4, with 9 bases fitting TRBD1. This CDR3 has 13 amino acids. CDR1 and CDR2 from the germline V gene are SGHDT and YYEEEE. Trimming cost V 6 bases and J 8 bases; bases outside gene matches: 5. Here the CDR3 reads CASTWTGVEKLFF. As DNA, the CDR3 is TGTGCCAGCACCTGGACAGGGGTGGAAAAACTGTTTTTT. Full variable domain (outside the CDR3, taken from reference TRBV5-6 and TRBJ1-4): DAGVTQSPTHLIKTRGQQVTLRCSPKSGHDTVSWYQQALGQGPQFIFQYYEEEERQRGNFPDRFSGHQFPNYSSELNVNALLLGDSALYLCASTWTGVEKLFFGSGTQLSVL.

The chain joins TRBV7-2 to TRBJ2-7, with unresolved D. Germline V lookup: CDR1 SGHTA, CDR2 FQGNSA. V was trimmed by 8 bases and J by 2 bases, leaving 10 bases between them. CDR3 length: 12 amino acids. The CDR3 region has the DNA TGTGCCAGCGCAGGTTTTACCTACGAGCAGTACTTC. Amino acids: CASAGFTYEQYF.

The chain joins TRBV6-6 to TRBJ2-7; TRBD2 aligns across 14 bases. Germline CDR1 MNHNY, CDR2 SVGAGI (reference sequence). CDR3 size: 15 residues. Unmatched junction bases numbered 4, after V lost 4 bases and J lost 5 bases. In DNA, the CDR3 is TGTGCCAGCAGTTTGGGACTAGCGGGAGTCCACGAGCAGTACTTC. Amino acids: CASSLGLAGVHEQYF.

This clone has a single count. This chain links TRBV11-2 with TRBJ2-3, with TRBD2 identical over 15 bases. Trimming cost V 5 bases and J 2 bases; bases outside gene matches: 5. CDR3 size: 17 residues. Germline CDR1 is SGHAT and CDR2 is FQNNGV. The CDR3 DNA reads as TGTGCCAGCAGCCAATGGACTAGCGGGAGGGCCACAGATACGCAGTATTTT. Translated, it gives CASSQWTSGRATDTQYF.